A single count supports the clone carrying this T cell receptor beta chain. Seattle enrolled patients during active infection and tracked them longitudinally. Trimming left V 6 bases short and J 6 bases short, with 12 bases between. This CDR3 contains 12 residues. The germline CDR1 and CDR2 sequences are ENHRY and SYGVKD. In the original processing: Amplification of reference gene primers provided the estimated nucleated cell counts. Profiled with immunoSEQ multiplex PCR; TCRdb holds only in-frame clones, not every one. The DNA was the basis for D and trimming; V, J and clone size are from that table. The table has a few hundred thousand clones, 75% to 95% seen once; the top ten hold 2.6%. This specimen comes from a study of blood T cell repertoires in COVID-19.

Sequences were obtained from peripheral blood. The chain links TRBV10-3 to TRBJ2-7; tentative D call: TRBD2 (5 bases). The origin of this receptor is a person aged 18 to 29 with COVID-19, enrolled during active disease. The CDR3 sequence is CAIRDQRAEQYF. In nucleotides, the CDR3 is TGTGCCATCAGGGACCAGAGGGCCGAGCAGTACTTC.